This passage covers 4 T cell receptor beta chains from one sample sequenced in a study of cytomegalovirus exposure and HLA in healthy donors. Use of 60 Vbeta and 13 Jbeta primers characterized the PCR. Clones were sequenced by immunoSEQ multiplex PCR, and TCRdb holds only the in-frame ones, with some missing. Among some 150,000 clones listed, around 83% were seen once. Sequenced: PBMCs. Receptors originate from a woman aged 18 to 35 in good health and CMV-seronegative.

This chain uses TRBV7-2 with TRBJ2-3, with 10 bases lining up with TRBD1. The CDR3 extends over 17 amino acids. V was clipped by 2 bases and J by 5 bases; unmatched bases: 10. CDR1 SGHTA and CDR2 FQGNSA come from the germline V gene. The CDR3, as DNA: TGTGCCAGCAGCTTACGGCAAGGACAGGGGGGCGGAGATACGCAGTATTTT. This codes for CASSLRQGQGGGDTQYF.

The chain is built from TRBV14 and TRBJ2-7, with D possibly matching TRBD1 (6 bases). The germline V gene has CDR1 SGHDN and CDR2 FVKESK. The V end was cut by 4 bases, the J end by 2 bases, with 12 bases between. The CDR3 has 14 residues. The DNA for the CDR3 is TGTGCCAGCAGCCCGATCGACAGGCCCTACGAGCAGTACTTC. This sequence encodes CASSPIDRPYEQYF. Full variable domain (rest looked up from reference TRBV14 and TRBJ2-7): EAGVTQFPSHSVIEKGQTVTLRCDPISGHDNLYWYRRVMGKEIKFLLHFVKESKQDESGMPNNRFLAERTGGTYSTLKVQPAELEDSGVYFCASSPIDRPYEQYFGPGTRLTVT.

The chain recombines TRBV9 with TRBJ1-5, with D possibly TRBD1 on 5 matching bases. CDR3 length: 15 amino acids. V was shortened by 0 bases and J by 2 bases, with 9 bases between the two germline ends. Germline CDR1 and CDR2: SGDLS and YYNGEE. CDR3: CASSVDGTRNQPQHF. Here the CDR3 DNA reads TGTGCCAGCAGCGTAGACGGGACTCGCAATCAGCCCCAGCATTTT.

The chain uses TRBV11-2 and TRBJ2-7, with a tentative D call TRBD1 (5 bases). Germline-derived CDR1 and CDR2 are SGHAT and FQNNGV. Deletions cut 5 bases from V and 9 bases from J, with 20 bases between. The CDR3 runs 14 residues. CDR3 in DNA: TGTGCCAGCAGCCGAGGTGGGGCCCAGGGCGGGCAGTACTTC. Its translation is CASSRGGAQGGQYF. Looking up the rest from reference TRBV11-2 and TRBJ2-7 gives the full variable domain: EAGVAQSPRYKIIEKRQSVAFWCNPISGHATLYWYQQILGQGPKLLIQFQNNGVVDDSQLPKDRFSAERLKGVDSTLKIQPAKLEDSAVYLCASSRGGAQGGQYFGPGTRLTVT.